These 27 T cell receptor beta chains were sequenced from one sample in a study of identical twins. TCRdb passed the 5' RACE reads through MiXCR, listing each CDR3 protein once. The sample shows over 600,000 distinct CDR3 sequences, 21% of them seen only once. This same sample was also part of a study on T cells expressing NK-cell markers.

The sequencing sample was made of PBMCs. These receptors were obtained from a woman under 30 in good health.

The sample holds a few counts of this clonotype. Mismatch with germline at one junction end may stem from a read error. This chain links TRBV20-1 with TRBJ1-2; TRBD1 agrees at 8 bases. Per germline, CDR1 DFQATT and CDR2 SNEGSKA (reference sequence). CDR3 length: 15 amino acids. The CDR3: CSARLRGPDPYRYTF. Here the CDR3 DNA reads TGCAGTGCTCGACTCAGGGGGCCTGACCCCTATCGCTACACCTTC.

This clonotype was seen a handful of times. The rearrangement uses TRBV12-3 or TRBV12-4 and TRBJ2-3; D not certain. V lost 1 base and J 7 bases, leaving 12 bases between the germline ends. The CDR3 runs to 14 residues. CDR3 sequence reads: CASSLGPRAYTQYF. The CDR3 bases are TGTGCCAGCAGTTTAGGCCCCCGGGCATATACGCAGTATTTT.

The chain combines TRBV5-5 with TRBJ2-7, with 8 bases identical to TRBD1. The CDR3 sequence is 13 residues long. V shed 7 bases, J shed 4 bases, and the junction held 7 bases outside the gene matches. Per the germline V gene, CDR1 is SGHKS and CDR2 is YYEKEE (reference sequence). The CDR3 reads CASGQGVHYEQYF. The CDR3 nucleotides are TGTGCCAGCGGACAGGGTGTTCATTACGAGCAGTACTTC.

The J gene is TRBJ2-2, the V gene TRBV6-2 or TRBV6-3, with TRBD1 matching over 9 bases. The CDR3 has 15 amino acids. Germline V CDR1 and CDR2: MNHEY, SVGEGT. V was clipped by 6 bases and J by 5 bases; unmatched bases: 7. The CDR3 sequence is CASRIWTGETGELFF. As DNA, the CDR3 is TGTGCCAGCAGGATCTGGACAGGGGAGACCGGGGAGCTGTTTTTT.

This clonotype was counted a few times. This chain connects TRBV12-3 or TRBV12-4 to TRBJ1-1; D remains ambiguous. This CDR3 spans 10 amino acids. The V end lost 10 bases, the J end lost 5 bases, and 8 bases lay between the germline ends. The CDR3 loop reads CATGRTEAFF. In DNA form, the CDR3 reads TGTGCCACCGGGAGGACTGAAGCTTTCTTT.

The CDR3 loop reads CASSPPGLSGYTF. DNA for the CDR3: TGTGCCAGCAGTCCTCCTGGGCTGTCAGGCTACACCTTC. The gene calls are TRBV6-4 and TRBJ1-2; no clear D gene. This CDR3 has 13 residues. CDR1 and CDR2 from the germline V gene are MRHNA and SNTAGT. The V end was cut by 5 bases, the J end by 8 bases, with 15 bases between.

The table lists this clonotype with a few counts. The chain carries TRBV27 and TRBJ1-5, with 8 bases aligning to TRBD1. V gave up 5 bases and J gave up 7 bases; unmatched junction bases: 7. Germline CDR1 reads MNHEY; CDR2 reads SMNVEV (reference sequence). CDR3 length: 14 amino acids. CDR3: CASSMDRVGQPQHF. CDR3 in DNA: TGTGCCAGCAGTATGGACAGGGTGGGACAGCCCCAGCATTTT.

There are a few counts of this clonotype. This sequence joins TRBV12-3 or TRBV12-4 and TRBJ2-1; D uncertain. The CDR3 is 15 amino acids. The V and J ends lost 1 base and 7 bases respectively, with 14 bases between them. CDR3 loop: CASSLGQSKENEQFF. Written as DNA, the CDR3 is TGTGCCAGCAGTTTAGGGCAGAGTAAAGAAAATGAGCAGTTCTTC.

This clonotype was found a few times. V gene TRBV12-3 or TRBV12-4 combines with J gene TRBJ2-3; TRBD1 agrees at 8 bases. The CDR3 is 15 amino acids. Unmatched junction bases numbered 8, after V lost 6 bases and J lost 3 bases. The CDR3 reads CASRRTGRRTDTQYF. As DNA, the CDR3 is TGTGCCAGCAGACGGACAGGGAGGAGGACAGATACGCAGTATTTT.

This clonotype came up a few times. V and J are TRBV9 and TRBJ2-5; D is ambiguous. Germline lookup yields CDR1 SGDLS and CDR2 YYNGEE. V gave up 0 bases and J gave up 4 bases, with 7 bases separating them. The CDR3 extends over 13 amino acids. The CDR3 DNA reads as TGTGCCAGCAGCGTAGGCAAGAGAGAGACCCAGTACTTC. Encoded protein: CASSVGKRETQYF.

This clonotype was counted a few times. J is TRBJ2-7 and V is TRBV5-6; no definite D call. CDR1 is SGHDT, CDR2 YYEEEE, per germline. There are 13 residues in the CDR3. V was shortened by 0 bases and J by 5 bases, with 9 bases between the two germline ends. CDR3 protein: CASSLEGLDEQYF. As DNA, the CDR3 is TGTGCCAGCAGCTTGGAAGGGCTCGACGAGCAGTACTTC. The whole variable domain, remainder taken from reference TRBV5-6 and TRBJ2-7, is DAGVTQSPTHLIKTRGQQVTLRCSPKSGHDTVSWYQQALGQGPQFIFQYYEEEERQRGNFPDRFSGHQFPNYSSELNVNALLLGDSALYLCASSLEGLDEQYFGPGTRLTVT.

This clonotype was observed many times. The chain links TRBV12-3 or TRBV12-4 to TRBJ2-1; D is unresolved. This CDR3 spans 9 amino acids. V lost 9 bases, J lost 8 bases, and 5 bases lay in between. CDR3 residues: CASGYEQFF. DNA for the CDR3: TGTGCCAGTGGGTATGAGCAGTTCTTC.

This clonotype was observed at least ten times. Being one base from a much bigger clone, this may be a read error. The genes are TRBV20-1 and TRBJ1-1; D is unresolved. In germline, CDR1 is DFQATT, CDR2 SNEGSKA (reference sequence). V lost 0 bases to trimming and J lost 2 bases, with 1 base between them. CDR3 length equals 11 residues. DNA for the CDR3: TGCAGTGCTAGAGATAACACTGAAGCTTTCTTT. It codes for CSARDNTEAFF.

The chain joins TRBV3-1 to TRBJ2-1; D remains unclear. CDR1 LGHDT and CDR2 YNNKEL come from the germline V gene (reference sequence). The length of the CDR3 is 15 residues. V was shortened by 3 bases and J by 0 bases, with 9 bases between the two germline ends. The CDR3 DNA sequence: TGTGCCAGCAGCCACCCGAGGAGCTCCTACAATGAGCAGTTCTTC. Amino acids: CASSHPRSSYNEQFF.

The CDR3 protein is CASSPRMRLGQPQHF. The CDR3 bases are TGTGCCAGCTCCCCGAGGATGAGGCTAGGTCAGCCCCAGCATTTT. V usage is TRBV6-1 and J usage is TRBJ1-5; D gene unclear. Germline V gives CDR1 MNHNS, CDR2 SASEGT. The CDR3 has 15 amino acids. Trimming took 8 bases from V and 6 from J, leaving 20 bases between them.

V gene TRBV7-9 combines with J gene TRBJ2-1; 7 positions agree with TRBD2. Germline-derived CDR1 and CDR2 are SEHNR and FQNEAQ (reference sequence). V shed 1 base and J 7 bases; nucleotides not matched to a gene: 10. This CDR3 has 16 amino acids. Here the CDR3 reads CASSLGAGSGTNEQFF. Here the CDR3 DNA reads TGTGCCAGCAGCTTAGGAGCGGGGAGCGGCACGAATGAGCAGTTCTTC.

This clonotype was seen more than once but under ten times. The V and J genes are TRBV7-9 and TRBJ1-1; D not resolved. Germline assignment: CDR1 SEHNR and CDR2 FQNEAQ (reference sequence). CDR3 size: 14 residues. Trimming took off 5 bases at V and 0 bases at J, with 10 bases between the two ends. The CDR3 here is CASSPPFVNTEAFF. CDR3 bases: TGTGCCAGCAGCCCCCCTTTCGTGAACACTGAAGCTTTCTTT.

The chain links TRBV11-1 to TRBJ2-1; D possibly matches TRBD1 or TRBD2 (5 bases each). This CDR3 is built from 19 residues. Trimming pared 5 bases from V and 0 bases from J, leaving 23 bases between. Germline CDR1 SGHAT, CDR2 FQDESV (reference sequence). CDR3 sequence reads: CASSPRIGATSRSYNEQFF. For the CDR3, the DNA is TGTGCCAGCAGCCCTAGGATCGGGGCAACGAGCCGCTCCTACAATGAGCAGTTCTTC.

This clonotype was detected a few times. V gene TRBV5-1 combines with J gene TRBJ2-5, with 12 bases aligning to TRBD1. The ends lost 5 bases at V and 4 bases at J; junction bases unmatched: 12. The CDR3 extends over 17 amino acids. The germline V gene encodes CDR1 SGHRS and CDR2 YFSETQ. The CDR3 nucleotides read TGCGCCAGCAGATTCTCATGGGACAGGGGGCCCGGAGAGACCCAGTACTTC. This gives the protein CASRFSWDRGPGETQYF.

The rearrangement links TRBV3-1 to TRBJ2-7, with TRBD1 identical over 7 bases. The CDR3 has 16 amino acids. The V gene's germline CDR1 is LGHDT and CDR2 YNNKEL (reference sequence). V shed 4 bases and J 2 bases; nucleotides not matched to a gene: 11. CDR3 DNA sequence: TGTGCCAGCAGCCCAACGGTTTCGGGACAGACCTACGAGCAGTACTTC. Protein product: CASSPTVSGQTYEQYF.

The J gene is TRBJ2-7, the V gene TRBV2, with 8 bases that match TRBD2. Germline-derived CDR1 and CDR2 are SNHLY and FYNNEI. The CDR3 has 13 amino acids. V dropped 5 bases and J dropped 3; count of bases not matched to a gene: 3. Here the CDR3 reads CASSRTSRYEQYF. The CDR3 DNA is TGTGCCAGCAGTAGGACTAGCCGCTACGAGCAGTACTTC.

This clonotype was found many times. CDR3 region: CASSLTSGITSYEQYF. CDR3 in DNA: TGTGCCAGCAGCTTAACTAGCGGAATCACTTCCTACGAGCAGTACTTC. The rearrangement joins TRBV7-2 to TRBJ2-7; 8 nucleotides agree with TRBD2. Per germline, CDR1 SGHTA and CDR2 FQGNSA. This CDR3 contains 16 residues. V gave up 2 bases and J gave up 1 base; unmatched junction bases: 7.

V usage is TRBV5-1 and J usage is TRBJ2-3; 12 nucleotides match TRBD2. Germline loops: CDR1 SGHRS, CDR2 YFSETQ. The junction had 7 bases not matched to a gene; V was cut back by 0 bases and J by 2 bases. This CDR3 comprises 18 residues. The CDR3 sequence: CASSLGLAGDNPTDTQYF. CDR3 nucleotide sequence: TGCGCCAGCAGCTTGGGACTAGCGGGGGATAACCCCACAGATACGCAGTATTTT.

This clonotype has only a few counts. The chain uses TRBV20-1 and TRBJ2-2; the match to TRBD2 covers 10 bases. The junction had 8 bases not matched to a gene; V was cut back by 0 bases and J by 7 bases. The CDR3 covers 16 residues. Germline V gene sequence: CDR1 DFQATT, CDR2 SNEGSKA (reference sequence). DNA for the CDR3: TGCAGTGCTAGAGATCTTAGCGGGAGGCCCCACGGGGAGCTGTTTTTT. Translated: CSARDLSGRPHGELFF.

In this sample, this clonotype turned up many times. The chain links TRBV4-3 to TRBJ2-1, with 8 bases that match TRBD1. V shed 4 bases and J 9 bases; nucleotides not matched to a gene: 8. This CDR3 is 14 amino acids long. Germline CDR1 is LGHNA and CDR2 is YSLEER. The CDR3 DNA follows: TGCGCCAGCAGCCTGAGGCAGGGGGCGGTTGAGCAGTTCTTC. This gives the protein CASSLRQGAVEQFF.

The genes are TRBV29-1 and TRBJ2-1, with D unclear. The V gene lost 3 bases and the J gene lost 12 bases, with 3 bases spanning the gap. The germline CDR1 and CDR2 sequences are SQVTM and ANQGSEA. The length of the CDR3 is 8 residues. CDR3: CSVDGQFF. The CDR3 DNA sequence: TGCAGCGTTGATGGGCAGTTCTTC.

V and J are TRBV25-1 and TRBJ2-7; 9 nucleotides agree with TRBD1. Germline CDR1 reads MGHDK; CDR2 reads SYGVNS. The V and J ends lost 4 bases and 7 bases, in that order; junction bases with no gene match: 8. The CDR3 has 14 amino acids. The DNA for the CDR3 is TGTGCCAGCAGTGCTTCCGGGACAGGGTATGAGCAGTACTTC. It codes for CASSASGTGYEQYF.